This T cell receptor (beta chain) was obtained from a study of blood T cell repertoires in COVID-19. About the study: Italy, Spain and the United States were the sources of the convalescent and acute COVID-19 samples. PBMCs, B-cell-depleted T cells, or T cells were the source of the cDNA or gDNA that made up the material.

J lost 6 bases, V lost 6 bases, and 12 bases had no gene match. This CDR3 has 16 amino acids. Germline assignment: CDR1 ENHRY and CDR2 SYGVKD. In the original analysis: Estimated nucleated cell counts came from reference gene primer amplification. Sequencing used immunoSEQ multiplex PCR; TCRdb keeps in-frame clones, though not all of them. From that table come the V and J calls and clone size; the DNA was used to work out D and trimming. The data show more than 150,000 clones, with 80% seen just once and under 0.75% held by the top ten. Material: peripheral blood. The chain carries TRBV10-3 and TRBJ1-5; the match to TRBD1 covers 9 bases. The TCR was taken from a man in his sixties with acute or convalescent COVID-19. CDR3 in DNA: TGTGCCATCAGCTCCACAGGGGGCGGTGGTAGTCAGCCCCAGCATTTT. This translates into CAISSTGGGGSQPQHF.